The rows below give T cell receptor beta chains drawn from one sample of a study of T cells in Graves' hyperthyroidism and ophthalmopathy. TCRdb analysed the multiplex PCR reads with MiXCR anew, one entry per CDR3 protein. The repertoire holds fewer than 900,000 distinct CDR3 sequences, with around 20% as singletons. The sample comprised blood. These receptors all come from a woman between 45 and 60 years old with Graves' hyperthyroidism that later progressed to Graves' ophthalmopathy. Each CDR3 is given with its conserved first and last residue. The D gene is left open where the match is weak. The listing skips clone size in some rows; elsewhere it reads once, few, many or a size class.

V	D	J	size	DNA	CDR3
TRBV6-2/TRBV6-3	-	TRBJ1-2	many	TGTGCCAGCAGTTACTACTATGGCTACACCTTC	CASSYYYGYTF
TRBV9	-	TRBJ1-5	few	TGTGCCAGCAGCGTAGGGGAGAGTCAGCCCCAGCATTTT	CASSVGESQPQHF
TRBV7-8	-	TRBJ2-1	-	TGTGCCAGCAGCTTAGCTTCCCAGAACAATGAGCAGTTCTTC	CASSLASQNNEQFF
TRBV11-2	-	TRBJ2-7	many	TGTGCCAGCAGCTTAGATCGTCGGGTTCTAAGGTCCTACGAGCAGTACTTC	CASSLDRRVLRSYEQYF
TRBV27	TRBD2	TRBJ2-5	-	TGTGCCGCGTCTAGCGGGGAGACCCAGTACTTC	CAASSGETQYF
TRBV20-1	TRBD1	TRBJ1-5	few	TGCAGTGCCTTCGGGGACAGGGTTGGGCAGCCCCAGCATTTT	CSAFGDRVGQPQHF
TRBV4-1	-	TRBJ2-1	-	TGCGCCAGCAGCCAAGAAGCGGTTATGCCCTACAATGAGCAGTTCTTC	CASSQEAVMPYNEQFF
TRBV15	-	TRBJ2-7	few	TGTGCCACCAGCAGAGATCCAGGCAGTTATATCGAGCAGTACTTC	CATSRDPGSYIEQYF
TRBV27	TRBD2	TRBJ2-1	few	TGTGCCAGCAGTTCACCGGGACTAGCCAATGAGCAGTTCTTC	CASSSPGLANEQFF
TRBV27	-	TRBJ1-5	-	TGTGCCAGCAGTTTCACAGGGCGAAATCAGCCCCAGCATTTT	CASSFTGRNQPQHF